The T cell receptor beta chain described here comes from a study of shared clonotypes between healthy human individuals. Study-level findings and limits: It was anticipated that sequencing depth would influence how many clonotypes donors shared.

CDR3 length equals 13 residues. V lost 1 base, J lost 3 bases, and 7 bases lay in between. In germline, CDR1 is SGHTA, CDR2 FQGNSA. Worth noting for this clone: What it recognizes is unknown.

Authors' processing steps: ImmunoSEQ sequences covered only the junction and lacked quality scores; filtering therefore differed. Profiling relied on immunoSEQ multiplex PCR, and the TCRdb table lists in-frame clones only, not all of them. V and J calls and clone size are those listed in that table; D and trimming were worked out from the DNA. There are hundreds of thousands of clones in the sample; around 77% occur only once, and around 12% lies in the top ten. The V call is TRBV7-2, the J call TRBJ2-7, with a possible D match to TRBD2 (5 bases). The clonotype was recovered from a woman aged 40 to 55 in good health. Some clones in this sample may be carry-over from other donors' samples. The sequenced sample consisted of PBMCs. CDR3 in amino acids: CASSLVRGYEQYF. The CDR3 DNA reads TGTGCCAGCAGCTTAGTACGGGGCTACGAGCAGTACTTC.